Listed below are T cell receptor beta chains from one sample, sequenced in a study of T-cell memory formation after mild COVID-19. TCRdb re-analysed the 5' RACE reads in MiXCR, keeping a single row per CDR3 protein. The data show some 410,000 distinct CDR3 sequences, 23% seen once. The source material was PBMCs or a T cell subset sorted from them (not recorded which). These receptor sequences come from an adult woman who had mild COVID-19 (a few samples of this study predate the infection). Cell type and time point are not known. The CDR3 runs from the conserved cysteine through the conserved F or W. The D gene is left open where the match is weak. Part of the rows lack a size; the others show once, few, many or a class for expanded clones.

d_gene,v_gene,j_gene,abundance,CDR3nt,CDR3aa
.,TRBV15,TRBJ2-2,.,TGTGCCACCAGCAGAGGAGGGGGAGGTAACACCGGGGAGCTGTTTTTT,CATSRGGGGNTGELFF
TRBD1,TRBV29-1,TRBJ2-1,few,TGCAGCGTTGAGAACAGGGGGCAGTTCTTC,CSVENRGQFF
.,TRBV18,TRBJ1-4,few,TGTGCCAGCTCACCCCCCCCGGGGGGTGAAAAACTGTTTTTT,CASSPPPGGEKLFF
.,TRBV24-1,TRBJ1-4,.,TGTGCCACCAGTGATAGAGGAGAAAAACTGTTTTTT,CATSDRGEKLFF
.,TRBV5-5,TRBJ2-3,many,TGTGCCAGCAGCCTTAACTTTGGAGATACGCAGTATTTT,CASSLNFGDTQYF
.,TRBV4-3,TRBJ2-1,few,TGCGCCAGCAGCCAAGATCTGAGGGCCCAGCAGTTCTTC,CASSQDLRAQQFF
.,TRBV29-1,TRBJ1-1,few,TGCAGCGTGCTTACTATGAACACTGAAGCTTTCTTT,CSVLTMNTEAFF
TRBD2,TRBV4-1,TRBJ2-1,.,TGCGCCAGCAGCCAAGATCCGGGACTAGCGCCGGGGAGGAATGAGCAGTTCTTC,CASSQDPGLAPGRNEQFF
.,TRBV7-3,TRBJ2-3,.,TGTGCCAGCAGCACGGGTTCTGCGGGGGCCAATACCTACACAGATACGCAGTATTTT,CASSTGSAGANTYTDTQYF
.,TRBV20-1,TRBJ1-1,few,TGCAGTGCTGGGGAGGGAGGACTGAACACTGAAGCTTTCTTT,CSAGEGGLNTEAFF
.,TRBV6-5,TRBJ2-1,many,TGTGCCAGCAGTTACTCACCTAGTGACAATGAGCAGTTCTTC,CASSYSPSDNEQFF
TRBD1,TRBV6-6,TRBJ2-2,.,TGTGCCAGCAGTTACCAACCCTTGGACAGGCCCTACACCGGGGAGCTGTTTTTT,CASSYQPLDRPYTGELFF
.,TRBV3-1,TRBJ2-3,many,TGTGCCAGCAGCCACGGCAGGGTGACAGATACGCAGTATTTT,CASSHGRVTDTQYF
.,TRBV25-1,TRBJ1-6,few,TGTGCCAGCAGTGTAACAGGGCTGGGATCACCCCTCCACTTT,CASSVTGLGSPLHF
.,TRBV7-9,TRBJ2-4,once,TGTGCCAGCAGCTTAGGCGGGGAAAACATTCAGTACTTC,CASSLGGENIQYF
.,TRBV12-3/TRBV12-4,TRBJ1-5,.,TGTGCCAGCAGTGGCACAGGGAAGGGTGAGGCAGCCCAGCATTTT,CASSGTGKGEAAQHF
.,TRBV12-3/TRBV12-4,TRBJ1-1,few,TGTGCCAGCAGTCTCAAATCCGGGACGGTAGCGGCTTTCTTT,CASSLKSGTVAAFF
.,TRBV7-3,TRBJ2-5,once,TGTGCCAGCAGCCCAGGGAACCGTGGGGTCAGGGCGCAAGAGACCCAGTACTTC,CASSPGNRGVRAQETQYF
TRBD1,TRBV6-2/TRBV6-3,TRBJ2-7,few,TGTGCCAGCAGCCGTTACGGGACAGGCGTCTCCTACGAGCAGTACTTC,CASSRYGTGVSYEQYF
.,TRBV7-9,TRBJ1-1,few,TGTGCCACCTCCAAACCCTCTGGGTTCGAAGCTTTCTTT,CATSKPSGFEAFF
TRBD1,TRBV5-1,TRBJ2-2,many,TGTGCCAGCAGCCCCGGGACAGCGAACACCGGGGAGCTGTTTTTT,CASSPGTANTGELFF
.,TRBV27,TRBJ2-7,.,TGTGCCAGCAGTTTGGGGCAACTTTCCTACGAGCAGTACTTC,CASSLGQLSYEQYF
TRBD1,TRBV27,TRBJ1-2,few,TGTGCCAGCAGTTCTTCACAGGGGGCATGGAAGACCTTC,CASSSSQGAWKTF
.,TRBV7-2,TRBJ2-7,few,TGTGCCAGCAGCTTTGGGCAGGGCGAGCAGTACTTC,CASSFGQGEQYF
.,TRBV10-2,TRBJ1-1,.,TGCGCCAGCAGTGATTTGGGAACCACGCTTCGGGAAGGAGCTTTCTTT,CASSDLGTTLREGAFF
TRBD2,TRBV24-1,TRBJ2-1,.,TGTGCCACCAGTGTTTTTGAGGGGGGGATAACTAGCGGGAGGATTCCTTTCCATGAGCAGTTCTTC,CATSVFEGGITSGRIPFHEQFF
TRBD2,TRBV7-3,TRBJ2-3,few,TGTGCCAGCAGCTTAGTTGGGACTAGCGGGCGCACAGATACGCAGTATTTT,CASSLVGTSGRTDTQYF
TRBD1,TRBV7-9,TRBJ1-4,.,TGTGCCAGCAGCCCAGCATGGACAGGGGCCGGAGCAACTAATGAAAAACTGTTTTTT,CASSPAWTGAGATNEKLFF
TRBD2,TRBV12-3/TRBV12-4,TRBJ2-7,.,TGTGCCAGCAGTTTTCAAGCGGGAGTCTACGAGCAGTACTTC,CASSFQAGVYEQYF
.,TRBV7-2,TRBJ2-1,.,TGTGCCAGCAGCTTATTAGGGGTGAGCTCCTACAATGAGCAGTTCTTC,CASSLLGVSSYNEQFF
.,TRBV5-1,TRBJ2-5,few,TGCGCCAGCAGCAAAGAAGTTAGGGAAGGAGAGACCCAGTACTTC,CASSKEVREGETQYF
.,TRBV11-2,TRBJ1-2,.,TGTGCCAGCAGCTTTGGACGGGGGAGTAACTATGGCTACACCTTC,CASSFGRGSNYGYTF
.,TRBV18,TRBJ2-2,.,TGTGCCAGCTCACCAGGGGCAGGATTCACCGGGGAGCTGTTTTTT,CASSPGAGFTGELFF
TRBD2,TRBV9,TRBJ2-7,few,TGTGCCAGCAGCGTAGCGGAAGCGGGGGCCTACGAGCAGTACTTC,CASSVAEAGAYEQYF
TRBD2,TRBV3-1,TRBJ2-7,.,TGTGCCAGCAGCCAAGATTGGCTAGCGGGAGGGCCCAACGAGCAGTACTTC,CASSQDWLAGGPNEQYF
.,TRBV12-3/TRBV12-4,TRBJ1-4,.,TGTGCCAGCAACGGGGGGCAGGGTGAAAAACTGTTTTTT,CASNGGQGEKLFF
.,TRBV12-3/TRBV12-4,TRBJ1-1,.,TGTGCCAGCAGTCACCCCACAAATCCGAACACTGAAGCTTTCTTT,CASSHPTNPNTEAFF
.,TRBV18,TRBJ1-5,.,TGTGCCAGCTCATCTACACCCAATAGCAATCAGCCCCAGCATTTT,CASSSTPNSNQPQHF
.,TRBV4-3,TRBJ2-7,few,TGCGCCAGCAGCCAAGACAGGGCAATAACCTACGAGCAGTACTTC,CASSQDRAITYEQYF
.,TRBV7-6,TRBJ2-3,.,TGTGCCAGCAGGCCGACACTAGCCGACACAGATACGCAGTATTTT,CASRPTLADTDTQYF
.,TRBV7-9,TRBJ2-3,.,TGTGCCAGCAGCTTCAGGGACCGCACAGATACGCAGTATTTT,CASSFRDRTDTQYF
.,TRBV9,TRBJ2-1,.,TGTGCCAGCAGCGCCGGGGGCAGCTGGAATGAGCAGTTCTTC,CASSAGGSWNEQFF
.,TRBV7-2,TRBJ2-3,.,TGTGCCAGCAGCTTACAATCGGGGGCTACAGATACGCAGTATTTT,CASSLQSGATDTQYF
TRBD1,TRBV7-8,TRBJ2-7,.,TGTGCCAGCAGCTCAGGAACAGGGGTGATCTACGAGCAGTACTTC,CASSSGTGVIYEQYF
TRBD1,TRBV6-6,TRBJ2-3,.,TGTGCCAGCACCGCCGACAGGGCTTCAGATACGCAGTATTTT,CASTADRASDTQYF
.,TRBV4-1,TRBJ2-1,.,TGCGCCAGCAGCCAAGTAGTGCTAACGGTCTACAATGAGCAGTTCTTC,CASSQVVLTVYNEQFF
.,TRBV20-1,TRBJ2-2,.,TGCAGTGCTAGAGATGCGCGGTCGGGGACCGGGGAGCTGTTTTTT,CSARDARSGTGELFF
.,TRBV5-6,TRBJ1-1,.,TGTGCCAGCAGCTTCCGGATCGTACAAGGAGCTTTCTTT,CASSFRIVQGAFF